The clone carrying this T cell receptor (beta chain) was detected many times. Its target is unknown. The investigators made TCR beta cDNA from around 530 ng total RNA, using a constant-region primer. Investigators got TCR beta libraries out of three nested multiplex PCR rounds, done with slightly modified ARM-PCR. Running approximately 10 cycles apiece, the first two PCR rounds relied on TRBV1-TRBV30 forward primers together with a C-beta reverse primer. TCRdb analysed the multiplex PCR reads with MiXCR anew, one entry per CDR3 protein. The data contain approximately 330,000 distinct CDR3 sequences, 65% of them seen just once; the ten biggest clones take up approximately 5.9%. Germline DNA was extracted too, while blood RNA derived from unsorted whole blood. The patients carried chronic HBV infection and had received no treatment. This entry is derived from a study of tumor-infiltrating lymphocytes in primary liver carcinoma. As for the study in general: The patients had histopathologically diagnosed primary liver carcinoma, and their disease was treated by surgical resection. Study-level results: Researchers found tumor-adjacent and tumor-blood pairs overlapped less than tumor region pairs. With p = 0.039, the top-250-clone fraction in tumors significantly exceeded that in blood.

This CDR3 comprises 13 residues. J was trimmed by 8 bases and V by 6 bases; bases with no gene match: 5. What was sequenced was peripheral blood. This receptor was identified in a man aged 35-49 years with primary liver carcinoma and hepatitis B virus infection. The chain uses TRBV12-3 or TRBV12-4 and TRBJ1-4, with 8 bases aligning to TRBD1. The DNA of the CDR3 is TGTGCCAGCAGCCCGGACAGGGACGAAAAACTGTTTTTT. It codes for CASSPDRDEKLFF.